Following are 19 T cell receptor beta chains from one sample sequenced in a study of CD8+ T cells in alopecia areata. Extracted RNA was reverse transcribed into cDNA, the sequencing template. TCRdb's table, derived via immunoSEQ multiplex PCR, lists solely in-frame clones and lacks some. The sample carries tens of thousands of clones, 50% to 75% recorded once. Sequenced material: CD8+ T cells sorted from blood, taken at week 0. These receptors were obtained from a human donor with alopecia areata.

This chain connects TRBV27 to TRBJ2-1, with TRBD2 matching 8 bases. This CDR3 has 15 amino acids. Germline CDR1 MNHEY, CDR2 SMNVEV (reference sequence). With V trimmed by 3 bases and J by 5 bases, 6 bases remained unmatched. CDR3 bases: TGTGCCAGCAGTTTCTTGGGACTAGGGGACAATGAGCAGTTCTTC. Its translation: CASSFLGLGDNEQFF.

In its sample, this clone was seen a few times. The rearrangement uses TRBV27 and TRBJ2-7; weak D call: TRBD2 (7 bases). The CDR3 is made up of 15 amino acids. Germline loops: CDR1 MNHEY, CDR2 SMNVEV (reference sequence). V was pared by 3 bases and J by 4 bases, with 16 bases between. CDR3 sequence reads: CASSLFPAGAYEQYF. The CDR3 nucleotides read TGTGCCAGCAGTTTGTTCCCGGCGGGGGCTTACGAGCAGTACTTC.

The J gene is TRBJ2-2, the V gene TRBV30; 12 bases are shared with TRBD1. Germline assignment: CDR1 GTSNPN and CDR2 SVGIG (reference sequence). CDR3 length equals 15 residues. The V gene end was trimmed by 4 bases and the J gene end by 7 bases; junction bases not matched to a gene: 7. CDR3 loop: CAWIPGQGADGELFF. CDR3 nucleotide sequence: TGTGCCTGGATCCCGGGACAGGGGGCGGACGGGGAGCTGTTTTTT.

V and J are TRBV29-1 and TRBJ2-1; perhaps D is TRBD1 or TRBD2 (5 bases each). The CDR3 runs 14 residues. Trimming removed 1 base at V and 8 bases at J, with 15 bases between. Germline assignment: CDR1 SQVTM and CDR2 ANQGSEA. In DNA form, the CDR3 reads TGCAGCGTTGAAGGGGAGTACAGGCTCGATGAGCAGTTCTTC. Protein sequence: CSVEGEYRLDEQFF.

This rearrangement joins TRBV6-5 to TRBJ2-1; TRBD2 agrees at 7 bases. The junction had 9 bases not matched to a gene; V was cut back by 0 bases and J by 7 bases. This CDR3 has 16 residues. Germline V gene sequence: CDR1 MNHEY, CDR2 SVGAGI. CDR3 in amino acids: CASSYSASGGPNEQFF. CDR3 bases: TGTGCCAGCAGTTACTCGGCTAGCGGAGGCCCTAATGAGCAGTTCTTC.

CDR3 region: CASSYYPGDYGYTF. CDR3 nucleotides: TGTGCCAGCAGTTACTACCCAGGGGACTATGGCTACACCTTC. This chain uses TRBV6-5 with TRBJ1-2; D is perhaps TRBD1 (6 bases). Germline-derived CDR1 and CDR2 are MNHEY and SVGAGI. The V gene lost 1 base and the J gene lost 3 bases, with 9 bases spanning the gap. CDR3 length: 14 residues.

V usage is TRBV27 and J usage is TRBJ1-2; D gene uncertain. The length of the CDR3 is 16 residues. In germline, CDR1 is MNHEY, CDR2 SMNVEV (reference sequence). Trimming took 1 base from V and 4 from J, leaving 16 bases between them. CDR3 in amino acids: CASSLLGRGNLYGYTF. The CDR3 DNA follows: TGTGCCAGCAGTTTATTGGGTCGTGGAAATCTCTATGGCTACACCTTC.

This clone showed up just once. V is TRBV6-5 and J is TRBJ2-2, with D perhaps TRBD2 (6 bases). Per the germline V gene, CDR1 is MNHEY and CDR2 is SVGAGI. Trimming shortened V by 0 bases and J by 12 bases, and 8 bases separated the two germline ends. CDR3 length: 12 amino acids. CDR3 region: CASSYSGGKLFF. The CDR3 DNA reads as TGTGCCAGCAGTTACTCGGGGGGAAAGCTGTTTTTT.

The chain is built from TRBV6-5 and TRBJ2-1; no definite D call. This CDR3 has 13 amino acids. CDR1 MNHEY and CDR2 SVGAGI come from the germline V gene. V dropped 0 bases and J dropped 4 bases, with 4 bases sitting between them. The CDR3 protein is CASSYSKYNEQFF. The CDR3, as DNA: TGTGCCAGCAGTTACTCGAAATACAATGAGCAGTTCTTC.

The rearrangement links TRBV4-3 to TRBJ1-1, with TRBD1 matching 8 bases. Germline V gene sequence: CDR1 LGHNA, CDR2 YSLEER. Trimming removed 8 bases from V and 3 bases from J; junction bases left unmatched: 2. The CDR3 is made up of 12 amino acids. This CDR3 reads CASADRDTEAFF. DNA of the CDR3: TGCGCCAGCGCGGACAGGGACACTGAAGCTTTCTTT.

The chain employs TRBV9 and TRBJ2-2; 8 positions match TRBD2. Germline trimming cut 0 bases from V and 4 bases from J; bases unmatched to any gene: 2. From germline, CDR1 is SGDLS and CDR2 YYNGEE. The CDR3 runs to 15 residues. CDR3 sequence reads: CASSVELAGTGELFF. CDR3 in DNA: TGTGCCAGCAGCGTAGAGCTAGCGGGCACCGGGGAGCTGTTTTTT.

J is TRBJ2-3 and V is TRBV5-6; D may be TRBD2 (6 bases). Germline V gene lookup returns CDR1 SGHDT and CDR2 YYEEEE. The CDR3 totals 15 residues. The V and J ends lost 1 base and 0 bases respectively, with 9 bases between them. The CDR3 nucleotides read TGTGCCAGCAGCTTGAACGGAGGGAGCACAGATACGCAGTATTTT. Amino acid sequence: CASSLNGGSTDTQYF.

The V and J genes are TRBV7-8 and TRBJ2-7; 16 bases are shared with TRBD2. The V segment lost 4 bases and the J segment 5 bases; nucleotides outside the gene matches: 8. Germline V gene lookup returns CDR1 SGHVS and CDR2 FQNEAQ. The CDR3 is 17 amino acids. CDR3 loop: CASSSGLAGGPDHEQYF. In DNA form, the CDR3 reads TGTGCCAGCAGCTCGGGACTAGCGGGAGGGCCCGACCACGAGCAGTACTTC.

The chain is built from TRBV27 and TRBJ1-5; unclear D gene. V lost 2 bases to trimming and J lost 1 base, with 9 bases between them. CDR1 and CDR2 from the germline V gene are MNHEY and SMNVEV (reference sequence). The CDR3 loop spans 15 amino acids. CDR3 coding DNA: TGTGCCAGCAGTTTAACTACTAGGAGCAATCAGCCCCAGCATTTT. It yields the protein CASSLTTRSNQPQHF.

The chain has TRBV11-2 and TRBJ2-3; tentatively, D is TRBD1 (6 bases). The CDR3 length is 13 residues. CDR1 and CDR2 (germline): SGHAT, FQNNGV. V was cut by 5 bases and J by 5 bases, with 11 bases left in between. The CDR3 sequence: CASSATGQDTQYF. CDR3 nucleotides: TGTGCCAGCAGCGCCACAGGGCAAGATACGCAGTATTTT.

This chain links TRBV29-1 with TRBJ2-1, with 7 bases fitting TRBD1. Germline CDR1 is SQVTM and CDR2 is ANQGSEA. The CDR3 sequence is 14 residues long. J gave up 4 bases and V 4 bases, and 7 bases lay outside the gene matches. The CDR3 region is CSVGTGTDYNEQFF. CDR3 nucleotides: TGCAGCGTTGGGACCGGGACAGATTACAATGAGCAGTTCTTC.

This clone was detected once. The rearrangement joins TRBV6-6 to TRBJ1-2, with 9 bases identical to TRBD1. Germline loops: CDR1 MNHNY, CDR2 SVGAGI (reference sequence). V dropped 5 bases and J dropped 8; count of bases not matched to a gene: 6. The CDR3 covers 13 residues. CDR3 coding DNA: TGTGCCAGCAGTAGGGGACAGGGTCACGGCTACACCTTC. Translated, it gives CASSRGQGHGYTF.

The V gene is TRBV7-9, the J gene TRBJ1-1, with 7 bases fitting TRBD1. Germline V gene lookup returns CDR1 SEHNR and CDR2 FQNEAQ (reference sequence). The CDR3 is 15 residues long. Trimming removed 4 bases from V and 0 bases from J; junction bases left unmatched: 5. The CDR3 is CASSSARGMNTEAFF. CDR3 bases: TGTGCCAGCAGCTCAGCCAGGGGGATGAACACTGAAGCTTTCTTT.

In its sample, this clone was seen a few times. The chain uses TRBV19 and TRBJ2-2; D assignment may be TRBD1 or TRBD2 (5 bases each). V lost 11 bases and J lost 5, with 18 bases in between. Germline-derived CDR1 and CDR2 are LNHDA and SQIVND (reference sequence). This CDR3 spans 14 amino acids. The CDR3 coding sequence is TGTGCCGCCGCGGGCAGGGACGAAACCGGGGAGCTGTTTTTT. This translates into CAAAGRDETGELFF.